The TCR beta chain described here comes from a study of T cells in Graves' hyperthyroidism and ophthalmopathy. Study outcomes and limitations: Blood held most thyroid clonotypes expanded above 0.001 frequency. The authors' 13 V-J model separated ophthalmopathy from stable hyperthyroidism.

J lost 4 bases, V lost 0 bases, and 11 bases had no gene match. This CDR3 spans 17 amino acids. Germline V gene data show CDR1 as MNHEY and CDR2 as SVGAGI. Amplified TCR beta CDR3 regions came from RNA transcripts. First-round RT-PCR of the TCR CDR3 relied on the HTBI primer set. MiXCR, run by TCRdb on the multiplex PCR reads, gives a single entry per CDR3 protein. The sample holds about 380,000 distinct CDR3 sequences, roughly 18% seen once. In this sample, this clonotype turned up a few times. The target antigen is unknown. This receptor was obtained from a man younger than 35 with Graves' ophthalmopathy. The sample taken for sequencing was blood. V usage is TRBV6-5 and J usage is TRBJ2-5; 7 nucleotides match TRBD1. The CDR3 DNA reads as TGTGCCAGCAGTTACTCCGAGGAGCTACAGGGGCGAGAGACCCAGTACTTC. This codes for CASSYSEELQGRETQYF.